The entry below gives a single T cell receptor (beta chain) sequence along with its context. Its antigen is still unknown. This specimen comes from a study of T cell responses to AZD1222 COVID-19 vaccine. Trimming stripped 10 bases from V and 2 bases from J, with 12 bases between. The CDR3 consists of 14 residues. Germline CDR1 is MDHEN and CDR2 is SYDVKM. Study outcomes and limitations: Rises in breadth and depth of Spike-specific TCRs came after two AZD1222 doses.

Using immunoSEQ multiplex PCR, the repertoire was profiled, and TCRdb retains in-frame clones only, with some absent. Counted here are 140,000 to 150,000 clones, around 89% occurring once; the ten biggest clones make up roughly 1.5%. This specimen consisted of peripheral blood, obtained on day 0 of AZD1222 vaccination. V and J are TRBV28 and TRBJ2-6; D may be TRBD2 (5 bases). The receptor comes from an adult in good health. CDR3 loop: CAIKRAPGANVLTF. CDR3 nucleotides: TGTGCCATCAAGAGGGCGCCTGGGGCCAACGTCCTGACTTTC.